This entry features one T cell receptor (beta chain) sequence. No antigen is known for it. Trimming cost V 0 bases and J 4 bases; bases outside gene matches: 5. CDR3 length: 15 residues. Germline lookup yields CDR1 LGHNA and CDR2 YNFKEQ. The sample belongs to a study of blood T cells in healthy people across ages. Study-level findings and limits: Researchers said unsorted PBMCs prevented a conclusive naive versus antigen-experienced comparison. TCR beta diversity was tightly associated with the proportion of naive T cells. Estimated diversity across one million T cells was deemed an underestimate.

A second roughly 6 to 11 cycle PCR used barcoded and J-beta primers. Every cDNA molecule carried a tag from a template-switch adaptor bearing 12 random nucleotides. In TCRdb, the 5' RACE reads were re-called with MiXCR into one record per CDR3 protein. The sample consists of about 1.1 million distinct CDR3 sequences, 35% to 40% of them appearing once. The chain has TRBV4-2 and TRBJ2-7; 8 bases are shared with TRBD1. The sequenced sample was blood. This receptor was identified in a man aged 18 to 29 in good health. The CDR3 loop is CASSQEGGQEYEQYF. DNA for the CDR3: TGTGCCAGCAGCCAAGAAGGGGGACAGGAGTACGAGCAGTACTTC.